This TCR beta chain was recovered during a study of blood T cells in healthy people across ages. With regard to this clonotype: Its antigen is not known.

CDR1 is SGHAT, CDR2 FQNNGV, per germline. The CDR3 extends over 15 amino acids. V lost 5 bases, J lost 2 bases, and 10 bases lay in between. Study-wide findings and caveats: In long-lived donors, naive CD4+ cell counts and diversity exceeded those of aged donors. Possibly, changes in expanded clonotypes were confounded because donor CMV status was unknown. Without sorted subsets, naive and antigen-experienced compartments could not be conclusively compared.

Alongside a J-beta primer mix, a sample-barcoded 5' primer served in a second PCR lasting roughly 7 to 11 cycles. TCRdb reprocessed the 5' RACE reads with MiXCR, giving one entry per CDR3 protein. The sample lists about 720,000 distinct CDR3 sequences; about 20% were seen once. This rearrangement joins TRBV11-2 to TRBJ2-6, with D maybe TRBD1 (6 bases). The sequence was collected from a man between 65 and 80 years old in good health. Source material: blood. CDR3 DNA: TGTGCCAGCAGCCCACACAGGGCTGGGGCCAACGTCCTGACTTTC. This gives the protein CASSPHRAGANVLTF.